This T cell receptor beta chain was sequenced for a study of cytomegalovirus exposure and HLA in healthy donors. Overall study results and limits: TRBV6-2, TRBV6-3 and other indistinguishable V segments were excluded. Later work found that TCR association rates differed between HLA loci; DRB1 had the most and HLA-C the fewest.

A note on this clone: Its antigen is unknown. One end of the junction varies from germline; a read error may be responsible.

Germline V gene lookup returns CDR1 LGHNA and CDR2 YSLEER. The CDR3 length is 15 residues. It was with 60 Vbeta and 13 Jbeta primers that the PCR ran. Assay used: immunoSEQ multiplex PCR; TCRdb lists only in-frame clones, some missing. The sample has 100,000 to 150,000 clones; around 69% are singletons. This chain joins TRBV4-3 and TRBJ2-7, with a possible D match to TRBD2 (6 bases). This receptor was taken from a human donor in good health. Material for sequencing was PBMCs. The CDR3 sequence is CASRQGAGSSYEQYF. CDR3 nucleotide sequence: TGCGCCAGCAGGCAAGGGGCGGGGAGCTCCTACGAGCAGTACTTC.